This TCR beta chain is from a study of T cell responses to AZD1222 COVID-19 vaccine. General observations from the study: Reports indicate that nearly half of spike-specific TCRs are directed at unmutated variant regions.

The V end lost 7 bases, the J end lost 5 bases, and 12 bases lay between the germline ends. Germline lookup yields CDR1 MNHEY and CDR2 SMNVEV (reference sequence). CDR3 length: 13 residues. A word on this clone: Its target is unknown.

Profiled with immunoSEQ multiplex PCR; TCRdb holds only in-frame clones, not every one. Among about 160,000 clones listed, approximately 88% were seen once. This material consisted of peripheral blood, taken 28 days after the second AZD1222 dose. The J gene is TRBJ1-5, the V gene TRBV27; a weak D match, TRBD1 (5 bases). The origin of this receptor is an adult who received the AZD1222 COVID-19 vaccine. CDR3 nucleotides: TGTGCCAGCAAACCGGCGGGGGATCAGCCCCAGCATTTT. Its protein is CASKPAGDQPQHF.